This TCR beta chain was observed in a study of shared clonotypes between healthy human individuals. The donors, all of them Caucasian adults, lived in Nashville, Tennessee. Execution of the assay was at deep level. For every subset, genomic DNA was evenly distributed across several immunoSEQ plates. Method: immunoSEQ multiplex PCR; TCRdb's copy keeps in-frame clones and lacks some. The repertoire has hundreds of thousands of clones, 95% to 97% of them found once; the top ten carry less than 0.06%. The sequence derives from a woman in her twenties or thirties in good health. Sequencing was done on a sample of naive CD4+ T cells sorted from blood. Sample subset: CD45RA+ positively selected.

CDR3 nucleotides: TGTGCCAGCAGCTTAGACGGGGGCACAGAGTCCACTGCTAACTATGGCTACACCTTC. This codes for CASSLDGGTESTANYGYTF. The chain has TRBV11-2 and TRBJ1-2, with a tentative D call TRBD1 (6 bases). Germline assignment: CDR1 SGHAT and CDR2 FQNNGV. This CDR3 has 19 residues. V was clipped by 0 bases and J by 0 bases, with 20 bases between them. Drawing the rest from reference TRBV11-2 and TRBJ1-2, the complete variable domain is EAGVAQSPRYKIIEKRQSVAFWCNPISGHATLYWYQQILGQGPKLLIQFQNNGVVDDSQLPKDRFSAERLKGVDSTLKIQPAKLEDSAVYLCASSLDGGTESTANYGYTFGSGTRLTVV.